These T cell receptor beta chains were read from a single sample in a study of T cells in Graves' hyperthyroidism and ophthalmopathy. TCRdb reprocessed the multiplex PCR reads via MiXCR and lists one record per CDR3 protein. Altogether about 380,000 distinct CDR3 sequences are present, about 18% being singletons, with the ten largest covering around two fifths. The sample consisted of blood. The source is a man between 18 and 35 years old with Graves' ophthalmopathy. The CDR3 runs from the conserved cysteine through the conserved F or W. A D gene is named only where the DNA matches it firmly. Rows give clone size only sometimes, using once, few, many, or a class for an expanded clone.

few,NA,TRBJ2-7,TRBV7-9,CASSLSGVPYEQYF,TGTGCCAGCAGCTTGTCAGGGGTTCCCTACGAGCAGTACTTC
NA,TRBD2,TRBJ2-7,TRBV28,CASSPGLAREQYF,TGTGCCAGCAGTCCAGGACTAGCCAGGGAGCAGTACTTC
NA,TRBD1,TRBJ1-1,TRBV7-3,CASSLGTGDQAFF,TGTGCCAGCAGCTTAGGGACAGGGGACCAAGCTTTCTTT
NA,NA,TRBJ1-6,TRBV6-1,CASSWGGRYSPLHF,TGTGCCAGCAGTTGGGGGGGCCGGTATTCACCCCTCCACTTT
NA,TRBD1,TRBJ1-5,TRBV29-1,CSVEFRQGGIQPQHF,TGCAGCGTTGAATTCCGACAGGGCGGAATTCAGCCCCAGCATTTT
many,NA,TRBJ1-5,TRBV18,CASSKQSNQPQHF,TGTGCCAGCTCAAAACAGAGCAATCAGCCCCAGCATTTT
many,NA,TRBJ2-3,TRBV3-1,CASSHRGTDTQYF,TGTGCCAGCAGCCACAGGGGCACAGATACGCAGTATTTT
few,NA,TRBJ2-2,TRBV20-1,CSARDPRGGDTGELFF,TGCAGTGCTAGAGATCCTAGGGGGGGCGACACCGGGGAGCTGTTTTTT
many,TRBD2,TRBJ2-1,TRBV12-3/TRBV12-4,CASSWVAGESYNEQFF,TGTGCCAGCAGTTGGGTAGCGGGGGAGAGTTACAATGAGCAGTTCTTC
many,NA,TRBJ1-1,TRBV5-1,CASSRIIGTEAFF,TGCGCCAGCAGCAGGATAATCGGCACTGAAGCTTTCTTT
NA,TRBD2,TRBJ2-1,TRBV20-1,CSATTPSGTTSGQFF,TGCAGTGCTACTACCCCTTCCGGGACTACTTCGGGGCAGTTCTTC
NA,TRBD2,TRBJ2-1,TRBV6-6,CASSYERGGDEQFF,TGTGCCAGCAGTTACGAGCGGGGGGGCGATGAGCAGTTCTTC
many,TRBD1,TRBJ1-5,TRBV29-1,CSVDLGQGQPQHF,TGCAGCGTTGACCTGGGACAGGGGCAGCCCCAGCATTTT
few,NA,TRBJ2-1,TRBV7-3,CTSSPTSGALEQFF,TGTACCAGCAGCCCCACTTCCGGGGCTCTTGAGCAGTTCTTC
NA,NA,TRBJ2-5,TRBV7-2,CASSLFVVVETQYF,TGTGCCAGCAGCTTATTCGTGGTGGTGGAGACCCAGTACTTC
many,NA,TRBJ2-2,TRBV12-3/TRBV12-4,CASSRTYGPDTGELFF,TGTGCCAGCAGCCGGACCTACGGGCCGGACACCGGGGAGCTGTTTTTT
many,TRBD1,TRBJ2-5,TRBV3-1,CASSQWDSIQETQYF,TGTGCCAGCAGCCAATGGGACAGCATCCAAGAGACCCAGTACTTC
many,TRBD1,TRBJ1-2,TRBV3-1,CASSRPDRGGGYTF,TGTGCCAGCAGCCGACCCGACAGGGGTGGGGGCTACACCTTC
NA,TRBD1,TRBJ1-1,TRBV29-1,CSVQGGANTEAFF,TGCAGCGTCCAAGGGGGCGCGAACACTGAAGCTTTCTTT
many,TRBD1,TRBJ2-7,TRBV7-7,CASSYGTGGTYEQYF,TGTGCCAGCAGCTATGGGACAGGGGGGACCTACGAGCAGTACTTC
many,NA,TRBJ2-3,TRBV6-1,CASSERGTDTQYF,TGTGCCAGCAGTGAGCGGGGCACAGATACGCAGTATTTT
many,TRBD1,TRBJ2-5,TRBV30,CAWETGTGTLETQYF,TGTGCCTGGGAGACCGGGACAGGGACTTTGGAGACCCAGTACTTC
NA,NA,TRBJ2-3,TRBV9,CASSVDWGHTDTQYF,TGTGCCAGCAGCGTAGACTGGGGGCACACAGATACGCAGTATTTT
NA,TRBD1,TRBJ1-5,TRBV20-1,CSADRGFNQPQHF,TGCAGTGCCGACAGGGGGTTCAATCAGCCCCAGCATTTT
many,NA,TRBJ2-5,TRBV3-1,CASSQGGVEETQYF,TGTGCCAGCAGCCAAGGAGGGGTGGAGGAGACCCAGTACTTC
NA,TRBD1,TRBJ2-7,TRBV10-3,CAIKYWGQGTYEQYF,TGTGCCATCAAATACTGGGGACAGGGGACCTACGAGCAGTACTTC
NA,TRBD2,TRBJ2-1,TRBV7-9,CASSRDSSGGGRGYNEQFF,TGTGCCAGCAGTCGGGACTCTAGCGGGGGGGGGAGGGGCTACAATGAGCAGTTCTTC
NA,NA,TRBJ2-5,TRBV5-6,CASSLVDREETQYF,TGTGCCAGCAGCTTGGTTGACAGAGAAGAGACCCAGTACTTC
NA,NA,TRBJ2-7,TRBV29-1,CSVETRGTLGDEQYF,TGCAGCGTTGAGACCAGGGGCACCCTGGGGGACGAGCAGTACTTC
many,NA,TRBJ2-7,TRBV3-1,CASSPGDGLYEQYF,TGTGCCAGCAGCCCTGGGGACGGCCTCTACGAGCAGTACTTC
many,TRBD1,TRBJ1-4,TRBV3-1,CASSPGTDNEKLFF,TGTGCCAGCAGCCCCGGGACAGACAATGAAAAACTGTTTTTT
NA,TRBD1,TRBJ1-6,TRBV5-6,CASSLGDRGQNLHF,TGTGCCAGCAGCCTCGGGGACAGGGGACAAAACCTCCACTTT
many,NA,TRBJ2-3,TRBV7-9,CAARIGGGTDTQYF,TGTGCCGCCAGGATAGGAGGAGGCACAGATACGCAGTATTTT
many,NA,TRBJ2-7,TRBV29-1,CSVSLVTSYEQYF,TGCAGCGTTTCGCTAGTGACTTCCTACGAGCAGTACTTC
few,NA,TRBJ2-5,TRBV2,CASRTGGGETQYF,TGTGCCAGCAGAACAGGGGGGGGAGAGACCCAGTACTTC
many,TRBD2,TRBJ2-1,TRBV2,CASSANGLAGAEQFF,TGTGCCAGCAGCGCTAACGGACTAGCGGGGGCCGAGCAGTTCTTC
many,TRBD1,TRBJ2-7,TRBV6-1,CASRRDRGHVSYEQYF,TGTGCCAGCAGGCGGGACAGGGGTCACGTATCCTACGAGCAGTACTTC
many,NA,TRBJ1-1,TRBV4-2,CASSQNGGGVTEAFF,TGTGCCAGCAGCCAGAACGGAGGAGGGGTGACTGAAGCTTTCTTT
NA,TRBD1,TRBJ1-2,TRBV5-4,CAGSRTGPNYGYTF,TGTGCCGGCAGCCGGACAGGGCCTAACTATGGCTACACCTTC
NA,NA,TRBJ2-7,TRBV5-1,CASSLNPQDYEQYF,TGCGCCAGCAGCTTGAACCCCCAGGACTACGAGCAGTACTTC
NA,NA,TRBJ2-5,TRBV7-9,CASSLAGRSTYF,TGTGCCAGCAGCTTAGCGGGCCGTAGTACGTACTTC
many,NA,TRBJ1-1,TRBV6-1,CASRHPGGTEAFF,TGTGCCAGCAGGCATCCAGGTGGCACTGAAGCTTTCTTT
many,TRBD1,TRBJ2-3,TRBV5-1,CASSLVWDRKTDTQYF,TGCGCCAGCAGCTTGGTTTGGGACAGGAAGACGGATACGCAGTATTTT
many,NA,TRBJ1-6,TRBV3-1,CASSQEFGRGGSPLHF,TGTGCCAGCAGCCAAGAGTTCGGCAGGGGAGGTTCACCCCTCCACTTT
few,NA,TRBJ2-7,TRBV14,CASSQIYREQYF,TGTGCCAGCAGCCAGATTTACCGCGAGCAGTACTTC
many,TRBD1,TRBJ1-1,TRBV24-1,CATSDGQGPEAFF,TGTGCCACCAGTGATGGACAGGGGCCTGAAGCTTTCTTT
few,NA,TRBJ1-4,TRBV5-1,CASSSGAGLNEKLFF,TGCGCCAGCAGCAGTGGGGCGGGCCTTAATGAAAAACTGTTTTTT
NA,NA,TRBJ1-4,TRBV9,CASSVGGGAANEKLFF,TGTGCCAGCAGCGTAGGTGGGGGCGCGGCTAATGAAAAACTGTTTTTT
many,NA,TRBJ2-2,TRBV5-1,CASSWGSMNTGELFF,TGCGCCAGCAGCTGGGGCAGTATGAACACCGGGGAGCTGTTTTTT
many,NA,TRBJ1-1,TRBV7-9,CASSSSTMNTEAFF,TGTGCCAGCAGCTCGTCCACAATGAACACTGAAGCTTTCTTT
many,NA,TRBJ2-7,TRBV20-1,CSARSPRDYEQYF,TGCAGTGCTAGATCCCCCCGGGACTACGAGCAGTACTTC
NA,NA,TRBJ2-3,TRBV4-1,CASSQGEGIDTQYF,TGCGCCAGCAGCCAAGGAGAGGGGATCGATACGCAGTATTTT
NA,NA,TRBJ2-5,TRBV5-1,CASSWRAEETQYF,TGCGCCAGCAGCTGGAGGGCGGAAGAGACCCAGTACTTC
many,NA,TRBJ1-1,TRBV13,CASSLQFMNTEAFF,TGTGCCAGCAGCTTACAGTTCATGAACACTGAAGCTTTCTTT
NA,TRBD1,TRBJ1-2,TRBV27,CASRTTGTGNYGYTF,TGTGCCAGCAGGACTACCGGGACAGGGAACTATGGCTACACCTTC
NA,TRBD2,TRBJ2-1,TRBV7-3,CASSETGTSGGAWYNEQFF,TGTGCCAGCAGCGAAACCGGGACTAGCGGGGGGGCCTGGTACAATGAGCAGTTCTTC
few,NA,TRBJ2-5,TRBV4-1,CASSQGPGLETQYF,TGCGCCAGCAGCCAGGGCCCCGGCTTAGAGACCCAGTACTTC
NA,TRBD2,TRBJ2-5,TRBV12-3/TRBV12-4,CASSPTSGGPPRTQYF,TGTGCCAGCAGCCCTACTAGCGGGGGGCCCCCTCGGACCCAGTACTTC
NA,NA,TRBJ1-6,TRBV20-1,CSTRQSSYNSPLHF,TGCAGTACCCGACAGAGCTCCTATAATTCACCCCTCCACTTT
many,TRBD2,TRBJ2-5,TRBV3-1,CASSQGTSGLHLETQYF,TGTGCCAGCAGCCAAGGGACTAGCGGGTTACACTTGGAGACCCAGTACTTC